These 32 T cell receptor beta chains came from one sample sequenced in a study of blood T cell repertoires in COVID-19. Some clones are missing from TCRdb's copy, which holds only in-frame ones; the method was immunoSEQ multiplex PCR. The sample yields some 270,000 clones, approximately 85% seen once. What was sequenced was PBMCs or T cells enriched from blood (not recorded which). These receptor sequences come from a woman aged 50 to 65 who had been exposed to COVID-19.

This rearrangement joins TRBV28 to TRBJ1-2; 7 bases line up with TRBD1. V shed 5 bases, J shed 2 bases, and the junction held 8 bases outside the gene matches. CDR3 length: 15 residues. CDR1 and CDR2 (germline): MDHEN, SYDVKM. CDR3 residues: CASSPRQGRNYGYTF. Here the CDR3 DNA reads TGTGCCAGCAGTCCCCGACAGGGTCGCAACTATGGCTACACCTTC.

In the case of this clone: Different DNA sequences within this sample yield the same CDR3. The chain joins TRBV29-1 to TRBJ2-2; tentative D call: TRBD1 (6 bases). The germline V and J ends were trimmed by 4 bases and 2 bases, with 11 bases remaining between them. Germline-derived CDR1 and CDR2 are SQVTM and ANQGSEA. This CDR3 comprises 14 residues. The CDR3 DNA sequence: TGCAGCGTTGGGGGACAACCAAACACCGGGGAGCTGTTTTTT. Protein: CSVGGQPNTGELFF.

The chain couples TRBV7-8 to TRBJ1-1, with 7 nucleotides matching TRBD1. V lost 5 bases, J lost 5 bases, and 11 bases stayed unmatched. Germline V gene data show CDR1 as SGHVS and CDR2 as FQNEAQ. This CDR3 has 15 amino acids. The CDR3 loop reads CASSKSRTGGTEAFF. CDR3 DNA sequence: TGTGCCAGCAGCAAGTCGAGGACAGGAGGAACTGAAGCTTTCTTT.

The chain combines TRBV12-3 or TRBV12-4 with TRBJ1-1, with D tentatively TRBD1 (5 bases). The germline V and J ends were trimmed by 7 bases and 10 bases, with 19 bases remaining between them. The CDR3 is made up of 13 amino acids. The CDR3 loop is CASTDGPGRAAFF. For the CDR3, the DNA is TGTGCCAGCACTGATGGCCCAGGGAGGGCAGCTTTCTTT.

The genes are TRBV6-6 and TRBJ2-3; 9 bases line up with TRBD2. CDR3 size: 18 residues. The ends lost 5 bases at V and 3 bases at J; junction bases unmatched: 15. CDR1 is MNHNY, CDR2 SVGAGI, per germline (reference sequence). CDR3 coding DNA: TGTGCCAGCAGTCCCCCCAACTGGCGAGCGGGGGGTACAGATACGCAGTATTTT. Its translation: CASSPPNWRAGGTDTQYF.

This clone is a singleton in its sample. The J gene is TRBJ1-1, the V gene TRBV28; possible D gene TRBD1, 5 bases. Germline-derived CDR1 and CDR2 are MDHEN and SYDVKM. The ends were cut back, 2 bases at V and 4 bases at J, with 17 bases in the middle. CDR3 length: 16 amino acids. The CDR3 region has the DNA TGTGCCAGCAGTTTAAACCGAGACAGTCCCAGCACTGAAGCTTTCTTT. Amino acids: CASSLNRDSPSTEAFF.

This clone was seen only once. The chain recombines TRBV19 with TRBJ1-2; the match to TRBD1 covers 7 bases. The length of the CDR3 is 14 residues. V trimming: 7 bases; J trimming: 0 bases; junction bases outside the gene matches: 5. Looked up from germline, CDR1 is LNHDA and CDR2 is SQIVND (reference sequence). CDR3 sequence (DNA): TGTGCCAGTAATGGACAGGCCACTAACTATGGCTACACCTTC. Residues: CASNGQATNYGYTF.

V and J are TRBV2 and TRBJ1-2; 7 nucleotides agree with TRBD1. CDR3 length: 13 amino acids. CDR1 is SNHLY and CDR2 is FYNNEI in the germline V gene. V gave up 6 bases and J gave up 2 bases; unmatched junction bases: 3. In nucleotides, the CDR3 is TGTGCCAGCAGGACAGGGATGAACTATGGCTACACCTTC. Its translation is CASRTGMNYGYTF.

The J gene is TRBJ1-2, the V gene TRBV12-5, with TRBD1 matching 9 bases. Unmatched junction bases numbered 8, after V lost 2 bases and J lost 4 bases. The length of the CDR3 is 16 residues. Germline V lookup: CDR1 LGHNT, CDR2 FRNRAP. CDR3: CASGLTGGVMGYGYTF. The DNA for the CDR3 is TGTGCTAGTGGTTTGACAGGGGGCGTGATGGGCTATGGCTACACCTTC.

J is TRBJ1-1 and V is TRBV5-6, with D uncertain. V lost 7 bases and J 0 bases, leaving 16 bases between the germline ends. The germline gives CDR1 SGHDT, CDR2 YYEEEE. The CDR3 is 15 amino acids. The CDR3 reads CASVPGRSLNTEAFF. The CDR3 region has the DNA TGTGCCAGCGTTCCGGGGAGGTCTCTGAACACTGAAGCTTTCTTT.

The chain carries TRBV6-5 and TRBJ1-1, with D perhaps TRBD1 (5 bases). Germline loops: CDR1 MNHEY, CDR2 SVGAGI. The CDR3 extends over 15 amino acids. The V end was cut by 7 bases, the J end by 1 base, with 16 bases between. This chain's CDR3 is CASTALGEGNTEAFF. In nucleotides, the CDR3 is TGTGCCAGCACCGCTTTGGGGGAGGGGAACACTGAAGCTTTCTTT.

For the CDR3, the DNA is TGTGCCAGCAAGACAAGCTCTGGAAACACCATATATTTT. Amino acid sequence: CASKTSSGNTIYF. The chain uses TRBV12-3 or TRBV12-4 and TRBJ1-3, with D hard to call. This CDR3 contains 13 residues. The V end was cut by 7 bases, the J end by 0 bases, with 7 bases between.

The genes are TRBV27 and TRBJ2-1, with 9 bases fitting TRBD1. Germline V lookup: CDR1 MNHEY, CDR2 SMNVEV (reference sequence). This CDR3 spans 16 amino acids. Unmatched junction bases numbered 5, after V lost 5 bases and J lost 0 bases. Here the CDR3 DNA reads TGTGCCAGCAGTCCAGGACAGGGGAGCTCCTACAATGAGCAGTTCTTC. This encodes CASSPGQGSSYNEQFF.

This clone came up a few times. The CDR3 reads CASSLVGVWMNTEAFF. The CDR3 nucleotides read TGTGCCAGCAGCTTGGTAGGGGTGTGGATGAACACTGAAGCTTTCTTT. The V gene is TRBV5-5, the J gene TRBJ1-1, with TRBD1 as a possible D gene (5 bases). CDR1 and CDR2 from the germline V gene are SGHKS and YYEKEE (reference sequence). With 0 bases removed from V and 0 bases from J, the gap between germline ends came to 12 bases. The CDR3 loop spans 16 amino acids.

CDR3 sequence reads: CASSLSRVTEAFF. The CDR3 region has the DNA TGTGCCAGCAGCTTGAGCAGGGTAACTGAAGCTTTCTTT. This chain joins TRBV5-4 and TRBJ1-1; TRBD1 is a possible D gene (5 bases). The CDR3 totals 13 residues. Trimming cost V 1 base and J 5 bases, with 9 bases left between them. Germline V lookup: CDR1 SGHNT, CDR2 YYREEE (reference sequence). Full variable domain (remainder filled in from reference TRBV5-4 and TRBJ1-1): ETGVTQSPTHLIKTRGQQVTLRCSSQSGHNTVSWYQQALGQGPQFIFQYYREEENGRGNFPPRFSGLQFPNYSSELNVNALELDDSALYLCASSLSRVTEAFFGQGTRLTVV.

The chain couples TRBV5-5 to TRBJ2-5, with 7 bases matching TRBD1. Germline V lookup: CDR1 SGHKS, CDR2 YYEKEE (reference sequence). With 4 bases clipped from V and 2 bases from J, the junction kept 8 bases outside the gene matches. The CDR3 runs to 15 residues. CDR3 loop: CASSRTGTAQETQYF. CDR3 nucleotide sequence: TGTGCCAGCAGCCGAACCGGGACAGCTCAAGAGACCCAGTACTTC.

This chain links TRBV12-3 or TRBV12-4 with TRBJ1-3; D ambiguous. Trimming removed 7 bases at V and 6 bases at J, with 13 bases between. The CDR3 has 13 residues. CDR3 DNA: TGTGCCAGCACCATCACAAGCGAAAACACCATATATTTT. Its translation is CASTITSENTIYF.

The count of this clone is one. The chain has TRBV3-1 (or the pseudogene TRBV3-2) and TRBJ1-1, with D unresolved. The germline gives CDR1 LGHDT, CDR2 YNNKEL (reference sequence). CDR3 length: 12 residues. V was pared by 5 bases and J by 1 base, with 5 bases between. CDR3 in amino acids: CASSGRNTEAFF. The CDR3 DNA is TGTGCCAGCAGCGGCAGGAACACTGAAGCTTTCTTT.

This clone was seen a few times. The rearrangement joins TRBV7-9 to TRBJ1-6; 8 positions match TRBD1. CDR1 SEHNR and CDR2 FQNEAQ come from the germline V gene (reference sequence). J gave up 8 bases and V 4 bases, and 4 bases lay outside the gene matches. This CDR3 region has 14 residues. DNA for the CDR3: TGTGCCAGCAGCTCCGACAGGGGCGATTCACCCCTCCACTTT. Its translation: CASSSDRGDSPLHF.

The rearrangement uses TRBV7-7 and TRBJ2-3; 8 bases are shared with TRBD1. This CDR3 spans 17 amino acids. V gave up 1 base and J gave up 2 bases; unmatched junction bases: 8. CDR1 SSHAT and CDR2 FNYEAQ come from the germline V gene (reference sequence). DNA for the CDR3: TGTGCCAGCAGCTTAGGGACAGGGCCCCTACACACAGATACGCAGTATTTT. Protein product: CASSLGTGPLHTDTQYF.

V is TRBV27 and J is TRBJ2-1; 9 bases fit TRBD1. The ends lost 5 bases at V and 6 bases at J; junction bases unmatched: 8. The CDR3 loop spans 15 amino acids. The germline V gene has CDR1 MNHEY and CDR2 SMNVEV (reference sequence). The CDR3 DNA reads TGTGCCAGCAGTACAGGGGGCGCCCGGGTCAATGAGCAGTTCTTC. It translates to CASSTGGARVNEQFF.

This chain uses TRBV7-3 with TRBJ2-1; TRBD1 matches at 8 bases. The CDR3 is made up of 11 amino acids. Germline CDR1 is SGHTA and CDR2 is FQGTGA. Trimming removed 3 bases from V and 15 bases from J; junction bases left unmatched: 4. In nucleotides, the CDR3 is TGTGCCAGCAGCTTGGGACAGGTACTGTTCTTC. Its translation is CASSLGQVLFF.

This chain uses TRBV5-1 with TRBJ1-1; tentative D call: TRBD1 (5 bases). Looked up from germline, CDR1 is SGHRS and CDR2 is YFSETQ. Trimming removed 0 bases at V and 2 bases at J, with 8 bases between. CDR3 length: 14 amino acids. The chain's CDR3 is CASSLAGRNTEAFF. CDR3 coding DNA: TGCGCCAGCAGCTTGGCAGGGCGCAACACTGAAGCTTTCTTT.

V is TRBV7-9 and J is TRBJ2-1; D not resolved. CDR3 size: 13 residues. In germline, CDR1 is SEHNR, CDR2 FQNEAQ (reference sequence). V dropped 6 bases and J dropped 8 bases, with 14 bases sitting between them. CDR3 region: CASSPRLEDEQFF. Written as DNA, the CDR3 is TGTGCCAGCAGTCCCCGGTTAGAGGATGAGCAGTTCTTC.

CDR3 sequence (DNA): TGTGCCAGCAGCTTAGGCCTAGCCGGGGTGGGGACAGATACGCAGTATTTT. Its translation: CASSLGLAGVGTDTQYF. The chain combines TRBV7-9 with TRBJ2-3, with D possibly being TRBD2 (5 bases). CDR1 and CDR2 from the germline V gene are SEHNR and FQNEAQ (reference sequence). The CDR3 length is 17 residues. V lost 1 base, J lost 3 bases, and 17 bases lay in between. The full variable domain, its missing parts supplied by reference TRBV7-9 and TRBJ2-3, is DTGVSQNPRHKITKRGQNVTFRCDPISEHNRLYWYRQTLGQGPEFLTYFQNEAQLEKSRLLSDRFSAERPKGSFSTLEIQRTEQGDSAMYLCASSLGLAGVGTDTQYFGPGTRLTVL.

CDR3 region: CASSMEGMNTEAFF. In DNA, the CDR3 is TGTGCCAGTAGTATGGAGGGGATGAACACTGAAGCTTTCTTT. The rearrangement links TRBV19 to TRBJ1-1; tentative D call: TRBD1 (5 bases). The CDR3 has 14 residues. Germline CDR1 LNHDA, CDR2 SQIVND (reference sequence). V lost 3 bases to trimming and J lost 0 bases, with 8 bases between them. Filled out from reference TRBV19 and TRBJ1-1, the complete variable domain reads DGGITQSPKYLFRKEGQNVTLSCEQNLNHDAMYWYRQDPGQGLRLIYYSQIVNDFQKGDIAEGYSVSREKKESFPLTVTSAQKNPTAFYLCASSMEGMNTEAFFGQGTRLTVV.

The V call is TRBV7-9, the J call TRBJ2-7, with 7 nucleotides matching TRBD2. CDR3 size: 13 residues. Germline V gene sequence: CDR1 SEHNR, CDR2 FQNEAQ (reference sequence). The V segment lost 0 bases and the J segment 6 bases; nucleotides outside the gene matches: 2. Written as DNA, the CDR3 is TGTGCCAGCAGCTTAGCGGGAGGGGTCGAGCAGTACTTC. Protein product: CASSLAGGVEQYF. The entire variable domain, with the rest obtained from reference TRBV7-9 and TRBJ2-7, is as follows: DTGVSQNPRHKITKRGQNVTFRCDPISEHNRLYWYRQTLGQGPEFLTYFQNEAQLEKSRLLSDRFSAERPKGSFSTLEIQRTEQGDSAMYLCASSLAGGVEQYFGPGTRLTVT.

The chain combines TRBV11-3 with TRBJ2-3; D might be TRBD2 (6 bases). The germline CDR1 and CDR2 sequences are SGHNT and YENEEA. This CDR3 comprises 14 residues. Trimming cost V 3 bases and J 3 bases, with 10 bases left between them. CDR3 in amino acids: CASSLAGSTDTQYF. CDR3 sequence (DNA): TGTGCCAGCAGCTTGGCGGGGAGTACAGATACGCAGTATTTT.

This clone was seen only once. The chain has TRBV9 and TRBJ2-5; a possible D gene is TRBD2 (5 bases). This CDR3 spans 17 amino acids. CDR1 is SGDLS and CDR2 is YYNGEE in the germline V gene. The V end lost 0 bases, the J end lost 0 bases, and 15 bases lay between the germline ends. In nucleotides, the CDR3 is TGTGCCAGCAGCGTAGGGTTTGGAGGCAGCCACCAAGAGACCCAGTACTTC. It specifies CASSVGFGGSHQETQYF.

This clone was observed a single time. This rearrangement joins TRBV5-8 to TRBJ1-4, with TRBD1 identical over 9 bases. The CDR3 runs to 13 residues. Germline V CDR1 and CDR2: SGHTS, YDEGEE. The ends lost 4 bases at V and 8 bases at J; junction bases unmatched: 3. The CDR3 bases are TGTGCCAGCAGCCGGGACAGGGAGGAAAAACTGTTTTTT. Its protein is CASSRDREEKLFF. Full variable domain (remainder filled in from reference TRBV5-8 and TRBJ1-4): EAGVTQSPTHLIKTRGQQATLRCSPISGHTSVYWYQQALGLGLQFLLWYDEGEERNRGNFPPRFSGRQFPNYSSELNVNALELEDSALYLCASSRDREEKLFFGSGTQLSVL.

V and J are TRBV11-1 and TRBJ2-5, with 7 bases matching TRBD2. CDR3 length: 15 residues. Unmatched junction bases numbered 12, after V lost 6 bases and J lost 5 bases. Germline V gene sequence: CDR1 SGHAT, CDR2 FQDESV (reference sequence). The CDR3 sequence is CASSPGSGEGETQYF. In nucleotides, the CDR3 is TGTGCCAGCAGTCCGGGGAGCGGGGAGGGGGAGACCCAGTACTTC.

The rearrangement joins TRBV4-3 to TRBJ1-6; D is unclear. V lost 1 base and J lost 5, with 15 bases in between. CDR1 LGHNA and CDR2 YSLEER come from the germline V gene. This CDR3 contains 17 residues. CDR3: CASSQVPVGGNNSPLHF. CDR3 coding DNA: TGCGCCAGCAGCCAAGTACCGGTGGGCGGGAATAATTCACCCCTCCACTTT.